The TCR beta chain described here comes from a study of blood T cell repertoires in COVID-19. Data came from immunoSEQ multiplex PCR; TCRdb stores just in-frame clones and leaves some out. The sample holds about 100,000 clones, 80% to 95% seen once. The sequencing sample was made of peripheral blood. This TCR was sampled from a man between 65 and 79 years old with acute or convalescent COVID-19.

CDR3 protein: CASSSVTRDTQYF. CDR3 coding DNA: TGTGCCAGCAGCTCCGTCACCAGAGATACGCAGTATTTT. The V call is TRBV9, the J call TRBJ2-3; D uncertain. Germline loops: CDR1 SGDLS, CDR2 YYNGEE. CDR3 length equals 13 residues. V was pared by 4 bases and J by 5 bases, with 11 bases between.